These 30 T cell receptor beta chains were all obtained from the same sample, sequenced in a study of blood T cells in healthy people across ages. It was with a sample-barcoded 5' primer and a J-beta primer mix that a second PCR of roughly 7 to 12 cycles was run. Via MiXCR, TCRdb re-called the 5' RACE reads, giving one row per CDR3 protein. The table lists about 970,000 distinct CDR3 sequences, 45% to 60% of them singletons. The sample taken for sequencing was blood. The source of these receptors is a woman aged 55-69 years in good health.

V gene TRBV6-1 combines with J gene TRBJ1-2; the match to TRBD1 covers 8 bases. The V and J ends lost 2 bases and 7 bases, in that order; junction bases with no gene match: 6. This CDR3 is built from 14 residues. The germline V gene encodes CDR1 MNHNS and CDR2 SASEGT. This CDR3 is CASSEQGARGGYTF. The CDR3 bases are TGTGCCAGCAGTGAACAGGGGGCGAGAGGTGGCTACACCTTC.

The gene calls are TRBV7-2 and TRBJ2-6; possibly TRBD1 for D (5 bases). The germline V gene encodes CDR1 SGHTA and CDR2 FQGNSA. The CDR3 spans 15 residues. V shed 7 bases and J shed 0 bases, with 10 bases lying between them. The DNA for the CDR3 is TGTGCCAGCAACAAAGACAGCTCTGGGGCCAACGTCCTGACTTTC. It specifies CASNKDSSGANVLTF. Looking up the rest from reference TRBV7-2 and TRBJ2-6 gives the full variable domain: GAGVSQSPSNKVTEKGKDVELRCDPISGHTALYWYRQSLGQGLEFLIYFQGNSAPDKSGLPSDRFSAERTGGSVSTLTIQRTQQEDSAVYLCASNKDSSGANVLTFGAGSRLTVL.

This clonotype was observed a few times. The chain is built from TRBV10-3 and TRBJ2-3; 9 nucleotides align to TRBD2. The trim removed 5 bases at V and 2 bases at J, leaving 2 bases unmatched. CDR3 length: 14 residues. CDR1 is ENHRY, CDR2 SYGVKD, per germline. CDR3 protein: CAISLAGFTDTQYF. The CDR3 region has the DNA TGTGCCATCAGTCTAGCGGGGTTCACAGATACGCAGTATTTT.

This clonotype appeared a few times. This chain connects TRBV6-5 to TRBJ1-1; 7 bases agree with TRBD1. The CDR3 runs 19 residues. In germline, CDR1 is MNHEY, CDR2 SVGAGI. Trimming removed 4 bases from V and 1 base from J; junction bases left unmatched: 18. The CDR3, as DNA: TGTGCCAGCAGTTCCTCAACGGGTAGGGCAGGGGGTCGGAACACTGAAGCTTTCTTT. Amino acids: CASSSSTGRAGGRNTEAFF.

V usage is TRBV7-2 and J usage is TRBJ2-1, with TRBD1 matching over 10 bases. The DNA end favors TRBJ2-7, so the J call may be wrong. The CDR3 loop spans 15 amino acids. The germline gives CDR1 SGHTA, CDR2 FQGNSA. The CDR3 region is CASSASGTGADEQYF. CDR3 bases: TGTGCCAGCAGCGCCTCCGGGACAGGGGCGGACGAGCAGTACTTC.

The V and J genes are TRBV6-5 and TRBJ2-5, with TRBD2 matching over 11 bases. CDR1 MNHEY and CDR2 SVGAGI come from the germline V gene. The CDR3 loop spans 15 amino acids. J gave up 5 bases and V 5 bases, and 7 bases lay outside the gene matches. CDR3 coding DNA: TGTGCCAGCAGTCAACTAGCGGGAGATTGGGAGACCCAGTACTTC. Amino acid sequence: CASSQLAGDWETQYF.

The J gene is TRBJ2-1, the V gene TRBV20-1, with D perhaps matching TRBD2 (6 bases). Trimming removed 5 bases at V and 13 bases at J, with 18 bases between. Germline loops: CDR1 DFQATT, CDR2 SNEGSKA (reference sequence). The CDR3 covers 12 residues. The CDR3, as DNA: TGCAGTGCTGGGACTGGAAAAGAGACCCAGTTCTTC. This translates into CSAGTGKETQFF.

This clonotype has a handful of counts. The V and J genes are TRBV7-3 and TRBJ2-7, with 9 bases lining up with TRBD1. V gave up 6 bases and J gave up 6 bases; unmatched junction bases: 9. The CDR3 consists of 14 residues. Germline V CDR1 and CDR2: SGHTA, FQGTGA. In nucleotides, the CDR3 is TGTGCCAGCAGTTCCGGGACAGGGTCTTTCGAGCAGTACTTC. It codes for CASSSGTGSFEQYF.

The CDR3 DNA sequence: TGTGCCAGCAGCCCTCTAGCGGGAGCTCTGTATACGCAGTATTTT. This codes for CASSPLAGALYTQYF. The chain links TRBV6-4 to TRBJ2-3, with TRBD2 matching 10 bases. V gave up 6 bases and J gave up 7 bases; unmatched junction bases: 10. CDR1 is MRHNA, CDR2 SNTAGT, per germline. CDR3 size: 15 residues.

This clonotype appeared a few times. The chain has TRBV29-1 and TRBJ2-3; no clear D gene. The CDR3 consists of 14 residues. V lost 0 bases to trimming and J lost 7 bases, with 14 bases between them. CDR1 and CDR2 from the germline V gene are SQVTM and ANQGSEA. DNA of the CDR3: TGCAGCGTTGAAGAGGGCGGTTGGGAAAATACGCAGTATTTT. Its protein product is CSVEEGGWENTQYF.

The chain joins TRBV7-6 to TRBJ2-3; perhaps TRBD1 as D (6 bases). This CDR3 is 15 amino acids long. V was clipped by 6 bases and J by 0 bases, with 13 bases between them. The germline V gene encodes CDR1 SGHVS and CDR2 FNYEAQ. For the CDR3, the DNA is TGTGCCAGCAGTTCAGACAGGTTAAGCACAGATACGCAGTATTTT. This codes for CASSSDRLSTDTQYF.

The chain uses TRBV4-3 and TRBJ2-2; no definite D call. The CDR3 is made up of 15 amino acids. Germline V lookup: CDR1 LGHNA, CDR2 YSLEER. Trimming took off 1 base at V and 6 bases at J, with 12 bases between the two ends. The CDR3: CASSQGSLLAGELFF. The CDR3 region has the DNA TGCGCCAGCAGCCAAGGGAGTTTATTGGCCGGGGAGCTGTTTTTT.

This clonotype showed up just a few times. V is TRBV28 and J is TRBJ2-3, with D perhaps given as TRBD1 or TRBD2 (5 bases each). V dropped 5 bases and J dropped 4 bases, with 19 bases sitting between them. The CDR3 sequence is 16 residues long. CDR1 and CDR2 from the germline V gene are MDHEN and SYDVKM. Written as DNA, the CDR3 is TGTGCCAGCAGTCCGGTGGGGACCCCGCGGGCAGATACGCAGTATTTT. Translating gives CASSPVGTPRADTQYF.

A remark on this clonotype: A junction end diverges from the germline sequence, so it may reflect a read error. The gene calls are TRBV7-2 and TRBJ2-7; TRBD2 is a possible D gene (5 bases). The germline V gene has CDR1 SGHTA and CDR2 FQGNSA. The CDR3 runs to 16 residues. The CDR3 DNA reads TGTGCCAGCAGCTTAGCCGGGCTAGTGGGAGAAACCGGGCGGTTCTTC. This translates into CASSLAGLVGETGRFF.

The V gene is TRBV6-5, the J gene TRBJ1-2; D call uncertain. The germline V gene encodes CDR1 MNHEY and CDR2 SVGAGI. This CDR3 is 12 amino acids long. Deletions cut 8 bases from V and 3 bases from J, with 10 bases between. The CDR3 is CASYSYYYGYTF. CDR3 DNA: TGTGCCAGCTATTCGTACTACTATGGCTACACCTTC.

The V and J genes are TRBV28 and TRBJ2-5; the D is unclear. Trimming cost V 2 bases and J 2 bases, with 9 bases left between them. The CDR3 consists of 14 residues. Germline CDR1 MDHEN, CDR2 SYDVKM. CDR3 in amino acids: CASSLIRIQETQYF. The CDR3 DNA is TGTGCCAGCAGTTTAATAAGGATACAAGAGACCCAGTACTTC. Full variable domain (rest looked up from reference TRBV28 and TRBJ2-5): DVKVTQSSRYLVKRTGEKVFLECVQDMDHENMFWYRQDPGLGLRLIYFSYDVKMKEKGDIPEGYSVSREKKERFSLILESASTNQTSMYLCASSLIRIQETQYFGPGTRLLVL.

Ten or more counts support this clonotype. The chain recombines TRBV29-1 with TRBJ1-4, with D unclear. Trimming stripped 5 bases from V and 4 bases from J, with 5 bases between. The CDR3 is 11 residues long. Germline CDR1 and CDR2: SQVTM and ANQGSEA. The CDR3 coding sequence is TGCAGCGTTTTGGGTAATGAAAAACTGTTTTTT. Its translation: CSVLGNEKLFF. Supplemented by reference TRBV29-1 and TRBJ1-4, the full variable domain reads SAVISQKPSRDICQRGTSLTIQCQVDSQVTMMFWYRQQPGQSLTLIATANQGSEATYESGFVIDKFPISRPNLTFSTLTVSNMSPEDSSIYLCSVLGNEKLFFGSGTQLSVL.

J is TRBJ2-7 and V is TRBV20-1; perhaps TRBD2 as D (6 bases). CDR1 is DFQATT and CDR2 is SNEGSKA in the germline V gene (reference sequence). The V end lost 6 bases, the J end lost 2 bases, and 17 bases lay between the germline ends. CDR3 size: 14 residues. The CDR3: CSAKTRSRPYEQYF. CDR3 coding DNA: TGCAGTGCCAAGACTAGGTCCCGACCCTACGAGCAGTACTTC.

This clonotype has a handful of counts. The genes are TRBV4-3 and TRBJ1-6; 9 nucleotides match TRBD1. The germline V gene has CDR1 LGHNA and CDR2 YSLEER. Trimming at V came to 4 bases and at J to 6 bases, leaving 4 bases not matched to a gene. The CDR3 spans 15 residues. The CDR3 is CASSPGTGLNSPLHF. The CDR3 nucleotides are TGCGCCAGCAGCCCCGGGACAGGGCTTAATTCACCCCTCCACTTT.

This clonotype has only a few counts. V usage is TRBV4-1 and J usage is TRBJ2-7; D is perhaps TRBD2 (6 bases). The CDR3 has 15 residues. Deletions cut 1 base from V and 3 bases from J, with 13 bases between. Germline-derived CDR1 and CDR2 are MGHRA and YSYEKL. DNA for the CDR3: TGCGCCAGCAGCCAAGTCGGGAGCGACCTCTACGAGCAGTACTTC. Translating it yields CASSQVGSDLYEQYF.

This sequence joins TRBV15 and TRBJ1-6, with D hard to call. V dropped 4 bases and J dropped 6 bases, with 13 bases sitting between them. The length of the CDR3 is 15 residues. Germline CDR1 and CDR2: LNHNV and YYDKDF (reference sequence). CDR3 in DNA: TGTGCCACCAGCATGTGGGTGCCCTCTAATTCACCCCTCCACTTT. This encodes CATSMWVPSNSPLHF.

The chain is built from TRBV20-1 and TRBJ1-1, with D tentatively TRBD1 (5 bases). This CDR3 comprises 12 residues. Germline V CDR1 and CDR2: DFQATT, SNEGSKA (reference sequence). Trimming removed 3 bases from V and 4 bases from J, with 9 bases in between. The CDR3 reads CSARRQFTEAFF. The DNA of the CDR3 is TGCAGTGCTAGGCGACAGTTCACTGAAGCTTTCTTT.

With regard to this clonotype: Given a much more abundant clone one base away, this may be a read error. This chain connects TRBV20-1 to TRBJ1-1, with TRBD1 matching 7 bases. The length of the CDR3 is 14 residues. Trimming cost V 5 bases and J 6 bases; bases outside gene matches: 12. Germline CDR1 DFQATT, CDR2 SNEGSKA (reference sequence). The CDR3 reads CSAPLTGSNAEAFF. The CDR3 DNA follows: TGCAGTGCTCCACTGACAGGGTCAAACGCTGAAGCTTTCTTT.

This clonotype was seen only once. This chain joins TRBV4-3 and TRBJ2-7; TRBD2 matches 8 bases. Matching the DNA end better, TRBJ2-1 makes the J call doubtful. The length of the CDR3 is 15 residues. Germline lookup yields CDR1 LGHNA and CDR2 YSLEER. The CDR3 DNA is TGCGCCAGCAGCCAAGATCCCAGCGGGAGCTTTGAGCAGTTCTTC. Its protein is CASSQDPSGSFEQFF.

This clonotype showed up just a few times. V gene TRBV4-2 combines with J gene TRBJ2-6, with 11 bases identical to TRBD1. Losses at the gene ends were 2 bases for V and 1 base for J; bases not matched to a gene: 4. There are 18 residues in the CDR3. Germline CDR1 reads LGHNA; CDR2 reads YNFKEQ. The CDR3 spells CASSQRTGGASGANVLTF. The CDR3 DNA sequence: TGTGCCAGCAGCCAACGGACAGGGGGCGCTTCTGGGGCCAACGTCCTGACTTTC.

The table lists this clonotype with a few counts. The chain carries TRBV20-1 and TRBJ2-4; possibly TRBD1 for D (5 bases). V was shortened by 0 bases and J by 1 base, with 7 bases between the two germline ends. Germline CDR1 is DFQATT and CDR2 is SNEGSKA (reference sequence). CDR3 length: 14 amino acids. This CDR3 is CSARDNRAKNIQYF. Here the CDR3 DNA reads TGCAGTGCTAGAGATAACAGGGCCAAAAACATTCAGTACTTC.

This clonotype came up many times. The chain recombines TRBV7-9 with TRBJ2-1, with D maybe TRBD2 (6 bases). The V end was cut by 6 bases, the J end by 5 bases, with 8 bases between. Germline V lookup: CDR1 SEHNR, CDR2 FQNEAQ (reference sequence). This CDR3 is 12 amino acids long. DNA for the CDR3: TGTGCCAGCAGTCGGAGGGACAATGAGCAGTTCTTC. This codes for CASSRRDNEQFF. Complete variable domain (other parts from reference TRBV7-9 and TRBJ2-1): DTGVSQNPRHKITKRGQNVTFRCDPISEHNRLYWYRQTLGQGPEFLTYFQNEAQLEKSRLLSDRFSAERPKGSFSTLEIQRTEQGDSAMYLCASSRRDNEQFFGPGTRLTVL.

Concerning this clonotype: At one boundary the junction diverges from the germline segment, which might be a read error. The V call is TRBV29-1, the J call TRBJ2-3; maybe TRBD2 (6 bases). Germline lookup yields CDR1 SQVTM and CDR2 ANQGSEA. CDR3 length: 14 residues. CDR3 protein: CSVPMTRATDTRYF. The CDR3 DNA reads TGCAGCGTCCCCATGACTAGAGCCACAGATACGCGGTATTTT.

This sequence joins TRBV2 and TRBJ2-3; 7 bases align to TRBD1. The germline V gene has CDR1 SNHLY and CDR2 FYNNEI. The CDR3 covers 16 residues. Germline trimming cut 6 bases from V and 2 bases from J; bases unmatched to any gene: 11. CDR3 amino acids: CASRETGLGDTDTQYF. CDR3 nucleotide sequence: TGTGCCAGCAGAGAGACAGGGTTAGGGGACACAGATACGCAGTATTTT.

This clonotype has more than one count but fewer than ten. The genes are TRBV9 and TRBJ1-2, with 9 bases matching TRBD1. The V gene end was trimmed by 4 bases and the J gene end by 8 bases; junction bases not matched to a gene: 9. CDR3 size: 14 residues. Germline lookup yields CDR1 SGDLS and CDR2 YYNGEE. CDR3 nucleotide sequence: TGTGCCAGCAGCATCGGACAGGGGCTGTTGGGCTACACCTTC. Translated: CASSIGQGLLGYTF.